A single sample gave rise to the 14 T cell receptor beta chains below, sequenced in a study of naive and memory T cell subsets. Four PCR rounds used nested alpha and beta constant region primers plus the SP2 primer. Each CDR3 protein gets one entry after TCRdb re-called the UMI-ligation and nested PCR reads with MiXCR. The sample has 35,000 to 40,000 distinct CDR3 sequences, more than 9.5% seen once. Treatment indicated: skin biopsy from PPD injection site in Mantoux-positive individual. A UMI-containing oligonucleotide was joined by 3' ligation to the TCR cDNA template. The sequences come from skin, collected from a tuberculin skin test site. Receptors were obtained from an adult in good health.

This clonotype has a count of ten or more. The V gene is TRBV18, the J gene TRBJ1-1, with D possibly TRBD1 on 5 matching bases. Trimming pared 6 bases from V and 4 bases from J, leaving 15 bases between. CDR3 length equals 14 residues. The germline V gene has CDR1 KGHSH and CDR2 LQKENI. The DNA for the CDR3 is TGTGCCAGCTCGCTTGAAGGGGCTCTCACTGAAGCTTTCTTT. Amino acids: CASSLEGALTEAFF.

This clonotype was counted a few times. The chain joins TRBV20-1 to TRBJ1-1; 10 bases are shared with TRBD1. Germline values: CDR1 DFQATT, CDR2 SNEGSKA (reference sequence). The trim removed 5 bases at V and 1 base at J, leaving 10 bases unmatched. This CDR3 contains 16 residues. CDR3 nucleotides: TGCAGTGCTTGGGACAGGGGTCTATCGGGGAACACTGAAGCTTTCTTT. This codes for CSAWDRGLSGNTEAFF.

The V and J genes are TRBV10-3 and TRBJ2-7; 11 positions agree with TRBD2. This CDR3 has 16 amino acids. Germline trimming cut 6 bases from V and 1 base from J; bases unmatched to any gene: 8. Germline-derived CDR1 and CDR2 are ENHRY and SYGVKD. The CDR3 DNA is TGTGCCATCAGCAGTGGGACTAGCGGTTGTTCCTACGAGCAGTACTTC. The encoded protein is CAISSGTSGCSYEQYF.

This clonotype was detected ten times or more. As DNA, the CDR3 is TGTGCCAGCAGCTTAGATGGTAGCAATCAGCCCCAGCATTTT. Its translation: CASSLDGSNQPQHF. The rearrangement uses TRBV11-2 and TRBJ1-5; D is ambiguous. The CDR3 contains 14 residues. CDR1 is SGHAT, CDR2 FQNNGV, per germline. Deletions cut 0 bases from V and 0 bases from J, with 3 bases between.

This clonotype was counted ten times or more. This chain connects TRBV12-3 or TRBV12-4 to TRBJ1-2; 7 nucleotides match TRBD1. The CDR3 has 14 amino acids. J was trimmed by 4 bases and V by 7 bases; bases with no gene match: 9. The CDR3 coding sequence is TGTGCCAGCACCAAAGGCAGACAGGGCTATGGCTACACCTTC. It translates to CASTKGRQGYGYTF.

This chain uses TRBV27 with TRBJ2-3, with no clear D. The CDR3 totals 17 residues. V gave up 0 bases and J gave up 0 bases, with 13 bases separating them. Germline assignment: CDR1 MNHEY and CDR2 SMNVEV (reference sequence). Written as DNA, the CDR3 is TGTGCCAGCAGTTTATCCATTCCTACTACTAGCACAGATACGCAGTATTTT. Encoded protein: CASSLSIPTTSTDTQYF.

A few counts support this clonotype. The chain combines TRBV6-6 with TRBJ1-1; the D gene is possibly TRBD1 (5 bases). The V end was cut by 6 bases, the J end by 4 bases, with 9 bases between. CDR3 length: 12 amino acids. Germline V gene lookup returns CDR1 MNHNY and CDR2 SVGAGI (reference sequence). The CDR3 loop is CASSEGLTEAFF. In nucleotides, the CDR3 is TGTGCCAGCAGCGAGGGGCTCACTGAAGCTTTCTTT.

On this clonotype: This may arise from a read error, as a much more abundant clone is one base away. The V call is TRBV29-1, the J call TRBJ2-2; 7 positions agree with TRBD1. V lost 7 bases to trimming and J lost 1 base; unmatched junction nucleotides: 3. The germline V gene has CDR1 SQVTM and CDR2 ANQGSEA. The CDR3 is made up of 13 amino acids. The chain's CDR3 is CSANRGNTGELFF. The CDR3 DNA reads TGCAGCGCGAACAGGGGGAACACCGGGGAGCTGTTTTTT.

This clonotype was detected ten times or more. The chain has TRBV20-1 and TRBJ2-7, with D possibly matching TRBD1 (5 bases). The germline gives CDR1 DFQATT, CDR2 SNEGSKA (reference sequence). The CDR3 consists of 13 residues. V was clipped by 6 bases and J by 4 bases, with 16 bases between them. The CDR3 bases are TGCAGTGCCACCGGCCAGGGTGGGTACGAGCAGTACTTC. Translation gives CSATGQGGYEQYF.

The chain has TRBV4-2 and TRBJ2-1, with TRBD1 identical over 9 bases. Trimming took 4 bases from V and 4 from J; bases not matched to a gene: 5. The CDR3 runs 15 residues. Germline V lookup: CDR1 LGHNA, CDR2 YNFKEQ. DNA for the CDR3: TGTGCCAGCAGCCTGCGGGACAGGGAGTACAATGAGCAGTTCTTC. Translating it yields CASSLRDREYNEQFF.

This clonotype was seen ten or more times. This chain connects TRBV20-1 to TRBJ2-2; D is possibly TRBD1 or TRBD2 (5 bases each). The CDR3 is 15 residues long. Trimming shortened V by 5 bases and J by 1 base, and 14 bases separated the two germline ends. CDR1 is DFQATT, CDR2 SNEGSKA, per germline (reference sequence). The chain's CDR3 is CSAGTGHLNTGELFF. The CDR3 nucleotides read TGCAGTGCTGGGACCGGACACCTGAACACCGGGGAGCTGTTTTTT.

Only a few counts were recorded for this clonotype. The CDR3 loop is CSVRRLDTIYF. Written as DNA, the CDR3 is TGCAGTGTCAGACGTTTGGACACCATATATTTT. This chain uses TRBV20-1 with TRBJ1-3; no definite D call. Germline V gives CDR1 DFQATT, CDR2 SNEGSKA (reference sequence). This CDR3 has 11 residues. The V end was cut by 7 bases, the J end by 8 bases, with 12 bases between.

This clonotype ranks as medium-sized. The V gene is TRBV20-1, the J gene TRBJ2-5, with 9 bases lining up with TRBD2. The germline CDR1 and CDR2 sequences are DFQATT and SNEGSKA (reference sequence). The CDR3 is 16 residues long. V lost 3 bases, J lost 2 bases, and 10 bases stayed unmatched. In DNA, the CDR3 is TGCAGTGCTAGTCCGGCCGTTAGCGGGAGACAAGAGACCCAGTACTTC. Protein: CSASPAVSGRQETQYF.

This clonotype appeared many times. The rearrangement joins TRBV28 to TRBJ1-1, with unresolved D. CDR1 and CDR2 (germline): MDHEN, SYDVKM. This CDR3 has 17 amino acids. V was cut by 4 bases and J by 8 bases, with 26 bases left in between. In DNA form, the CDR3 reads TGTGCCAGCAGTTCAAGATTGGGTGGAGGGCCGCGGTTCGAAGCTTTCTTT. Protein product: CASSSRLGGGPRFEAFF.